This T cell receptor beta chain was sequenced in a study of T cell responses to AZD1222 COVID-19 vaccine. Measured with immunoSEQ multiplex PCR; TCRdb has only the in-frame clones, and not every one. The sample lists roughly 130,000 clones, more than 85% occurring once. This clone turned up a few times. The length of the CDR3 is 12 residues. CDR1 is MNHEY and CDR2 is SVGAGI in the germline V gene. V was pared by 7 bases and J by 2 bases, with 9 bases between. The J gene is TRBJ2-7, the V gene TRBV6-5, with D unclear. The receptor was isolated from an adult in good health. The sample was peripheral blood, taken on day 0 of AZD1222 vaccination. The CDR3 coding sequence is TGTGCCAGCAAGGACGTAACCTACGAGCAGTACTTC. This sequence encodes CASKDVTYEQYF.